These T cell receptor beta chains were read from a single sample in a study of blood T cell repertoires in COVID-19. Generated by immunoSEQ multiplex PCR, the TCRdb table keeps only in-frame clones and is missing some. This sample yields around 280,000 clones, of which about 90% are seen a single time; 2% to 2.5% belongs to the top ten. Source material: peripheral blood. Source of these receptors: a woman in her fifties or sixties who had recovered from COVID-19. Each CDR3 is given with its conserved first and last residue. The D gene is left open where the match is weak. Clone size is shown for a subset of rows, as once, few, many or a class of expanded clone.

.	TRBD1	TRBV4-1	TRBJ2-7	CASSQDRGHYEQYF	TGCGCCAGCAGCCAAGACAGGGGGCACTACGAGCAGTACTTC
few	.	TRBV2	TRBJ1-5	CASSEGQVNQPQHF	TGTGCCAGCAGTGAAGGACAGGTAAATCAGCCCCAGCATTTT
.	TRBD2	TRBV6-1	TRBJ2-5	CASSDTRLAGGQETQYF	TGTGCCAGCAGTGACACCCGACTAGCGGGGGGGCAAGAGACCCAGTACTTC
.	.	TRBV7-2	TRBJ2-7	CASSANNYEQYF	TGTGCCAGCAGCGCAAACAACTACGAGCAGTACTTC
.	TRBD2	TRBV7-6	TRBJ2-1	CASSYREGTSGLASSYNEQFF	TGTGCCAGCAGCTACCGGGAGGGGACTAGCGGGCTCGCAAGCTCCTACAATGAGCAGTTCTTC
.	.	TRBV20-1	TRBJ1-2	CSASSGIANYGYTF	TGCAGTGCTAGTTCGGGGATCGCTAACTATGGCTACACCTTC
.	TRBD1	TRBV7-2	TRBJ1-1	CASSTRGQGLAEAFF	TGTGCCAGCAGCACACGGGGACAGGGGTTGGCTGAAGCTTTCTTT
few	.	TRBV7-7	TRBJ1-4	CASSRGTNEKLFF	TGTGCTAGTTCCCGCGGGACCAATGAAAAACTGTTTTTT
.	.	TRBV6-5	TRBJ1-4	CASNGATNEKLFF	TGTGCCAGCAATGGAGCAACTAATGAAAAACTGTTTTTT
.	TRBD2	TRBV29-1	TRBJ2-7	CSVPREMDYEQYF	TGCAGCGTACCGCGGGAGATGGACTACGAGCAGTACTTC
.	.	TRBV5-1	TRBJ1-4	CASSLRPGVNEKLFF	TGCGCCAGCAGCTTGCGTCCAGGGGTTAATGAAAAACTGTTTTTT
.	TRBD1	TRBV19	TRBJ2-3	CASSPRQGPDTQYF	TGTGCCAGTAGTCCGCGACAGGGCCCAGATACGCAGTATTTT
.	.	TRBV29-1	TRBJ1-2	CSVGENYGYTF	TGCAGCGTCGGGGAAAACTATGGCTACACCTTC
.	TRBD1	TRBV7-3	TRBJ2-3	CASSLVGGSPNTQYF	TGTGCCAGCAGCTTAGTAGGGGGCTCCCCCAATACGCAGTATTTT
.	.	TRBV30	TRBJ1-6	CAWNRVNSPLHF	TGTGCCTGGAACAGGGTGAATTCACCCCTCCACTTT
.	.	TRBV5-1	TRBJ2-1	CASSNRARLNNEQFF	TGCGCCAGCAGCAACAGGGCCCGTTTAAACAATGAGCAGTTCTTC
.	.	TRBV19	TRBJ1-1	CASFRDKNTEAFF	TGTGCCAGCTTTCGGGACAAGAACACTGAAGCTTTCTTT
.	TRBD1	TRBV4-1	TRBJ1-3	CASSQPGQGGSTIYF	TGCGCCAGCAGCCAGCCCGGACAGGGCGGCAGCACCATATATTTT
many	TRBD1	TRBV7-3	TRBJ1-6	CASSSTGGRSPLHF	TGTGCCAGCAGCTCCACAGGGGGGCGATCACCCCTCCACTTT
.	.	TRBV7-3	TRBJ2-7	CASSLMAGSYEQYF	TGTGCCAGCAGCCTCATGGCGGGGTCCTACGAGCAGTACTTC
.	TRBD2	TRBV7-2	TRBJ2-1	CASSLGLAGTTYNEQFF	TGTGCCAGCAGCTTAGGACTAGCGGGAACCACTTACAATGAGCAGTTCTTC
.	TRBD1	TRBV7-3	TRBJ2-5	CASSLTGTGGGETQYF	TGTGCCAGCAGCTTAACGGGGACAGGGGGCGGGGAGACCCAGTACTTC
.	TRBD2	TRBV3-1/TRBV3-2	TRBJ2-3	CASSQDRWTSGRSDTQYF	TGTGCCAGCAGCCAAGATAGGTGGACTAGCGGGAGGTCGGATACGCAGTATTTT
.	TRBD1	TRBV5-1	TRBJ1-1	CASSLQGANTEAFF	TGCGCCAGCAGCCTGCAGGGGGCCAACACTGAAGCTTTCTTT
.	TRBD2	TRBV4-2	TRBJ2-3	CASSQESGVADTQYF	TGTGCCAGCAGCCAAGAGAGCGGGGTGGCAGATACGCAGTATTTT
.	TRBD1	TRBV5-5	TRBJ1-6	CASSHGTGGFSYNSPLHF	TGTGCCAGCAGCCACGGGACAGGGGGCTTTTCCTATAATTCACCCCTCCACTTT
.	.	TRBV6-5	TRBJ1-2	CASSYDGAGNYGYTF	TGTGCCAGCAGTTACGATGGAGCAGGGAACTATGGCTACACCTTC
.	TRBD1	TRBV11-2	TRBJ1-1	CASSLGPGTVTEAFF	TGTGCCAGCAGCTTAGGCCCCGGGACAGTCACTGAAGCTTTCTTT
.	TRBD1	TRBV6-5	TRBJ1-3	CASSYLGQGEGNTIYF	TGTGCCAGCAGTTACCTAGGACAGGGGGAAGGAAACACCATATATTTT
.	.	TRBV6-2/TRBV6-3	TRBJ2-7	CASSFQFVGGHYEQYF	TGTGCCAGCAGTTTTCAATTCGTCGGGGGGCACTACGAGCAGTACTTC
few	TRBD2	TRBV28	TRBJ2-1	CASSASGSRDEQFF	TGTGCCAGCAGTGCTAGCGGGAGTAGGGATGAGCAGTTCTTC
.	TRBD2	TRBV6-2/TRBV6-3	TRBJ2-3	CASSGGLAADTQYF	TGTGCCAGCAGTGGAGGACTAGCGGCAGATACGCAGTATTTT